What follows are 27 T cell receptor beta chains derived from one specimen sequenced in a study of graft-versus-host responses after intestinal transplantation. Some clones are missing from TCRdb's copy, which holds only in-frame ones; the method was immunoSEQ multiplex PCR. The table lists approximately 97,000 clones, around 91% of them singletons, with roughly 0.17% in the top ten. No cognate antigen is known for these TCRs. Sequencing was performed on unstimulated CD4+ T cells sorted from spleen or lymph node cells, taken before transplant. These receptor sequences come from a human donor who was the organ donor for an intestinal transplant.

This clone has only a few counts. The J gene is TRBJ1-1, the V gene TRBV5-4, with 9 bases aligning to TRBD1. Trimming removed 4 bases from V and 1 base from J; junction bases left unmatched: 5. CDR1 is SGHNT and CDR2 is YYREEE in the germline V gene (reference sequence). The CDR3 loop spans 15 amino acids. CDR3 sequence (DNA): TGTGCCAGCAGCCCCGGACAGGGGAGGAACACTGAAGCTTTCTTT. Its translation: CASSPGQGRNTEAFF.

In nucleotides, the CDR3 is TGTGCCAGCAGCTTATGGTCCCCTAGTCAGGCACGGGGGAATGAGCAGTTCTTC. Its translation: CASSLWSPSQARGNEQFF. The chain joins TRBV7-2 to TRBJ2-1; D might be TRBD2 (6 bases). The V end lost 2 bases, the J end lost 7 bases, and 24 bases lay between the germline ends. This CDR3 is 18 amino acids long. The germline V gene has CDR1 SGHTA and CDR2 FQGNSA.

This chain links TRBV2 with TRBJ1-2, with TRBD1 matching over 9 bases. The germline CDR1 and CDR2 sequences are SNHLY and FYNNEI. The CDR3 runs 14 residues. V lost 6 bases and J lost 4; bases outside the gene matches: 6. CDR3 DNA: TGTGCCAGCAGGCGAACAGGGGGCGTCTATGGCTACACCTTC. Translation gives CASRRTGGVYGYTF.

J is TRBJ1-4 and V is TRBV2, with a weak D call TRBD1 (6 bases). Germline V gives CDR1 SNHLY, CDR2 FYNNEI. The CDR3 is 15 residues long. The V and J ends lost 7 bases and 5 bases respectively, with 17 bases between them. CDR3 sequence reads: CASKRLDRPNEKLFF. The CDR3 bases are TGTGCCAGCAAAAGACTTGACAGGCCGAATGAAAAACTGTTTTTT.

The chain employs TRBV11-3 and TRBJ2-7; a weak D match, TRBD2 (7 bases). Germline CDR1 is SGHNT and CDR2 is YENEEA. Trimming left V 5 bases short and J 1 base short, with 18 bases between. This CDR3 is built from 16 residues. CDR3 amino acids: CASSLGGGHSSYEQYF. In DNA, the CDR3 is TGTGCCAGCAGCCTAGGCGGGGGCCATTCTTCCTACGAGCAGTACTTC.

This clone occurred once. This chain connects TRBV7-2 to TRBJ1-2, with D hard to call. Per germline, CDR1 SGHTA and CDR2 FQGNSA. This CDR3 region has 17 residues. V was trimmed by 1 base and J by 0 bases, leaving 15 bases between them. The CDR3 DNA reads as TGTGCCAGCAGCTTAGTGGGAGACAACCCCACTAACTATGGCTACACCTTC. Protein product: CASSLVGDNPTNYGYTF.

V is TRBV5-6 and J is TRBJ2-5; D is possibly TRBD1 (5 bases). V was pared by 0 bases and J by 3 bases, with 9 bases between. CDR1 SGHDT and CDR2 YYEEEE come from the germline V gene. This CDR3 region has 14 residues. The CDR3 DNA sequence: TGTGCCAGCAGCTTGGCAGGGTCAGAAGAGACCCAGTACTTC. It specifies CASSLAGSEETQYF.

This chain links TRBV11-2 with TRBJ1-1, with TRBD1 as a possible D gene (6 bases). Trimming pared 5 bases from V and 3 bases from J, leaving 16 bases between. CDR1 is SGHAT, CDR2 FQNNGV, per germline. The CDR3 loop spans 15 amino acids. CDR3 loop: CASSPDRRGDTEAFF. The CDR3 region has the DNA TGTGCCAGCAGCCCCGACAGGAGAGGGGACACTGAAGCTTTCTTT.

This chain uses TRBV9 with TRBJ2-7; 7 bases agree with TRBD1. The CDR3 spans 14 residues. From germline, CDR1 is SGDLS and CDR2 YYNGEE. V dropped 4 bases and J dropped 2; count of bases not matched to a gene: 6. Here the CDR3 DNA reads TGTGCCAGCAGCTTTTCTACAGGGGCCTACGAGCAGTACTTC. Protein product: CASSFSTGAYEQYF.

The CDR3 spells CAISESSGVSLGSPLHF. Written as DNA, the CDR3 is TGTGCCATCAGTGAGTCGTCAGGGGTCTCCCTTGGATCACCCCTCCACTTT. This chain joins TRBV10-3 and TRBJ1-6; D may be TRBD1 (6 bases). This CDR3 has 17 residues. Trimming removed 0 bases from V and 10 bases from J, with 19 bases in between. The germline CDR1 and CDR2 sequences are ENHRY and SYGVKD.

V gene TRBV7-9 combines with J gene TRBJ1-1, with D perhaps matching TRBD1 (6 bases). The CDR3 length is 13 residues. V lost 5 bases and J 5 bases, leaving 12 bases between the germline ends. The germline CDR1 and CDR2 sequences are SEHNR and FQNEAQ (reference sequence). The CDR3 DNA reads TGTGCCAGCAGCCTTCAGGGGAGAACTGAAGCTTTCTTT. Its translation: CASSLQGRTEAFF.

CDR3 DNA: TGCAGCGTATCAGGGGGCACTGAAGCTTTCTTT. This gives the protein CSVSGGTEAFF. V is TRBV29-1 and J is TRBJ1-1; TRBD1 matches at 7 bases. The CDR3 consists of 11 residues. Germline-derived CDR1 and CDR2 are SQVTM and ANQGSEA. J gave up 4 bases and V 6 bases, and 2 bases lay outside the gene matches.

The rearrangement joins TRBV28 to TRBJ1-2; TRBD1 aligns across 7 bases. There are 13 residues in the CDR3. V dropped 4 bases and J dropped 4; count of bases not matched to a gene: 3. CDR1 and CDR2 (germline): MDHEN, SYDVKM. The CDR3 loop reads CASSSGQVYGYTF. The DNA for the CDR3 is TGTGCCAGCAGTTCCGGACAGGTCTATGGCTACACCTTC.

J is TRBJ1-5 and V is TRBV28; 11 nucleotides line up with TRBD1. The CDR3 consists of 16 residues. V was pared by 2 bases and J by 5 bases, with 5 bases of the junction left unmatched. The V gene's germline CDR1 is MDHEN and CDR2 SYDVKM. The CDR3 sequence is CASSLGTGGNHQPQHF. The CDR3 DNA is TGTGCCAGCAGTTTAGGGACAGGGGGTAACCATCAGCCCCAGCATTTT.

V and J are TRBV4-1 and TRBJ2-1; 7 nucleotides match TRBD2. The CDR3 is 15 amino acids. In germline, CDR1 is MGHRA, CDR2 YSYEKL. V was clipped by 4 bases and J by 2 bases; unmatched bases: 5. The CDR3 reads CASSPRERTYNEQFF. In DNA, the CDR3 is TGCGCCAGCAGCCCGCGGGAGAGGACCTACAATGAGCAGTTCTTC.

The chain couples TRBV19 to TRBJ1-1, with 8 bases aligning to TRBD1. The CDR3 contains 13 residues. V was pared by 6 bases and J by 11 bases, with 11 bases of the junction left unmatched. In germline, CDR1 is LNHDA, CDR2 SQIVND (reference sequence). The CDR3 is CASRDRVRFSAFF. The CDR3 coding sequence is TGTGCCAGTAGGGACAGGGTGCGGTTTTCCGCTTTCTTT.

This clone has more than one count but fewer than ten. The V call is TRBV4-1, the J call TRBJ2-2; TRBD1 matches 8 bases. The CDR3 contains 17 residues. The V gene's germline CDR1 is MGHRA and CDR2 YSYEKL. V lost 2 bases and J lost 4; bases outside the gene matches: 9. Here the CDR3 reads CASSQPIGQGGTGELFF. DNA for the CDR3: TGCGCCAGCAGCCAACCGATCGGACAGGGTGGCACCGGGGAGCTGTTTTTT.

As concerns this clone: One end of the junction fails to match germline, which may point to a read error. The chain has TRBV5-4 and TRBJ1-6, with D possibly TRBD1 on 6 matching bases. The CDR3 covers 16 residues. Looked up from germline, CDR1 is SGHNT and CDR2 is YYREEE (reference sequence). This CDR3 is CAGSLVQGRGNSPLHF. The CDR3 DNA reads as TGTGCCGGCAGCTTGGTACAGGGAAGGGGTAATTCACCCCTCCACTTT.

J is TRBJ2-2 and V is TRBV6-6, with D perhaps matching TRBD2 (7 bases). V was pared by 5 bases and J by 7 bases, with 14 bases between. Germline lookup yields CDR1 MNHNY and CDR2 SVGAGI (reference sequence). This CDR3 has 14 amino acids. The chain's CDR3 is CASSNHREGGELFF. CDR3 nucleotide sequence: TGTGCCAGCAGTAACCACAGGGAGGGCGGGGAGCTGTTTTTT.

The chain carries TRBV7-3 and TRBJ2-3; 7 bases line up with TRBD2. From germline, CDR1 is SGHTA and CDR2 FQGTGA. This CDR3 comprises 13 residues. V was pared by 4 bases and J by 3 bases, with 1 base of the junction left unmatched. CDR3 residues: CASSSGGTDTQYF. The CDR3 DNA sequence: TGTGCCAGCAGCTCGGGGGGTACAGATACGCAGTATTTT. The full variable domain, with the rest looked up from reference TRBV7-3 and TRBJ2-3, is GAGVSQTPSNKVTEKGKYVELRCDPISGHTALYWYRQSLGQGPEFLIYFQGTGAADDSGLPNDRFFAVRPEGSVSTLKIQRTERGDSAVYLCASSSGGTDTQYFGPGTRLTVL.

V and J are TRBV7-9 and TRBJ1-1; tentative D call: TRBD1 (5 bases). The CDR3 contains 12 residues. The germline CDR1 and CDR2 sequences are SEHNR and FQNEAQ (reference sequence). Trimming pared 6 bases from V and 11 bases from J, leaving 16 bases between. CDR3 in DNA: TGTGCCAGCAGTATGAGGACAAGAGCGGCTTTCTTT. As protein: CASSMRTRAAFF.

The V gene is TRBV5-6, the J gene TRBJ1-2; perhaps TRBD1 as D (5 bases). The CDR3 is 13 amino acids. CDR1 is SGHDT, CDR2 YYEEEE, per germline. V dropped 4 bases and J dropped 4 bases, with 11 bases sitting between them. CDR3: CASSIRAGYGYTF. In DNA, the CDR3 is TGTGCCAGCAGCATCAGGGCCGGCTATGGCTACACCTTC.

This chain joins TRBV7-8 and TRBJ2-1, with 12 bases that match TRBD2. The CDR3 has 14 residues. Per the germline V gene, CDR1 is SGHVS and CDR2 is FQNEAQ. Trimming took 3 bases from V and 7 from J; bases not matched to a gene: 1. Here the CDR3 reads CASSFGLAGNEQFF. Written as DNA, the CDR3 is TGTGCCAGCAGCTTCGGACTAGCGGGGAATGAGCAGTTCTTC. The whole variable domain, remainder taken from reference TRBV7-8 and TRBJ2-1, is GAGVSQSPRYKVAKRGQDVALRCDPISGHVSLFWYQQALGQGPEFLTYFQNEAQLDKSGLPSDRFFAERPEGSVSTLKIQRTQQEDSAVYLCASSFGLAGNEQFFGPGTRLTVL.

The chain is built from TRBV7-8 and TRBJ2-3, with D hard to call. The CDR3 loop spans 13 amino acids. The germline V gene encodes CDR1 SGHVS and CDR2 FQNEAQ. The ends were cut back, 5 bases at V and 2 bases at J, with 8 bases in the middle. CDR3 coding DNA: TGTGCCAGCAGCGACGGGTTCACAGATACGCAGTATTTT. It codes for CASSDGFTDTQYF.

This sequence joins TRBV9 and TRBJ1-3; D is possibly TRBD1 (5 bases). Germline V gene sequence: CDR1 SGDLS, CDR2 YYNGEE. The CDR3 length is 17 residues. Trimming took off 0 bases at V and 3 bases at J, with 16 bases between the two ends. The CDR3 here is CASSVGRAPMSGNTIYF. In DNA, the CDR3 is TGTGCCAGCAGCGTAGGCAGGGCCCCTATGAGTGGAAACACCATATATTTT.

A single count supports this clone. The chain uses TRBV7-8 and TRBJ2-7, with TRBD2 matching over 10 bases. The CDR3 runs to 13 residues. Trimming removed 5 bases from V and 9 bases from J; junction bases left unmatched: 7. Per the germline V gene, CDR1 is SGHVS and CDR2 is FQNEAQ. This chain's CDR3 is CASSQSGGAVQYF. CDR3 coding DNA: TGTGCCAGCAGCCAGAGCGGGGGGGCCGTGCAGTACTTC.

The V gene is TRBV28, the J gene TRBJ2-5; 8 positions agree with TRBD1. J lost 5 bases, V lost 6 bases, and 11 bases had no gene match. Germline V gives CDR1 MDHEN, CDR2 SYDVKM. CDR3 size: 15 residues. The CDR3 sequence is CASSTQGGSGETQYF. In DNA, the CDR3 is TGTGCCAGCAGCACACAGGGGGGATCTGGGGAGACCCAGTACTTC.